This is a list of T cell receptor beta chains from one sample in a study of blood T cell repertoires in COVID-19. Generated by immunoSEQ multiplex PCR, the TCRdb table keeps only in-frame clones and is missing some. The table has over 150,000 clones, approximately 90% seen once. Sequencing was done on a sample of peripheral blood. The receptors come from a man between 18 and 29 years old with acute or convalescent COVID-19. Each CDR3 is given with its conserved first and last residue.

v_gene,j_gene,CDR3aa
TRBV30,TRBJ1-1,CAWSLGGAGNTEAFF
TRBV5-1,TRBJ1-2,CASSVAQGGRQGGYTF
TRBV14,TRBJ2-2,CASSQTSSGELFF
TRBV5-1,TRBJ1-2,CASSPGTVDGYTF
TRBV19,TRBJ1-2,CASSMAGDTGTKGYGYTF
TRBV11-3,TRBJ2-5,CASSRTGVETQYF
TRBV19,TRBJ2-1,CASSPDSYNEQFF
TRBV9,TRBJ1-6,CASSPETGTGYYSPLHF
TRBV29-1,TRBJ2-2,CSVYPGGRGTGELFF
TRBV12-5,TRBJ1-5,CASGLEDQQPQHF
TRBV25-1,TRBJ1-1,CASSLVGENTEAFF
TRBV19,TRBJ2-1,CASSMPLGVSSYNEQFF
TRBV30,TRBJ2-2,CAWSATSVGGTGELFF
TRBV5-1,TRBJ1-5,CASSLGGGQPQHF
TRBV3-1/TRBV3-2,TRBJ2-7,CASSRLAGVTYEQYF
TRBV20-1,TRBJ2-2,CSASPDRGQTTGELFF
TRBV5-1,TRBJ1-2,CASSLEGYGGRKGYTF
TRBV7-2,TRBJ1-1,CASSYFRSPTEAFF
TRBV5-1,TRBJ1-6,CASSAGQGRGNSYNSPLHF
TRBV2,TRBJ2-7,CASSASGLLSYEQYF
TRBV19,TRBJ1-4,CASSQTGKDEKLFF
TRBV2,TRBJ2-5,CASSTGGPAETQYF
TRBV6-5,TRBJ1-2,CASSNRPYGYTF
TRBV29-1,TRBJ2-5,CSVEASTGLQETQYF
TRBV9,TRBJ2-1,CASSGTSGGVNEQFF
TRBV9,TRBJ2-3,CASRETGVGTDTQYF
TRBV30,TRBJ1-2,CAWSPRVGAPAHGYTF
TRBV6-1,TRBJ1-2,CASSERGAGGYTF
TRBV27,TRBJ2-5,CASSLSRGPRWGTQYF
TRBV5-1,TRBJ2-3,CARKLDSTTWDTQYF
TRBV11-2,TRBJ1-4,CASSLGYGGTNEKLFF
TRBV18,TRBJ2-1,CASSPSGNNEQFF
TRBV14,TRBJ2-5,CASSQEWLRRELTETQYF
TRBV19,TRBJ1-2,CASSATMTSGGRNGYTF
TRBV6-6,TRBJ1-1,CASSPRENTEAFF
TRBV19,TRBJ1-2,CASSANTGPYGYTF
TRBV3-1/TRBV3-2,TRBJ1-1,CASSQASGTDEAFF
TRBV3-1/TRBV3-2,TRBJ2-7,CASSPDRDEQYF
TRBV11-3,TRBJ2-1,CASSKEPGLGVNEQFF
TRBV11-2,TRBJ2-5,CASSLAGEKTQYF
TRBV18,TRBJ2-5,CASSPLGQGARETQYF
TRBV18,TRBJ1-2,CASSPPQGSGYGYTF
TRBV5-5,TRBJ1-5,CASSLAMGSNQPQHF
TRBV7-9,TRBJ1-2,CASSTWDREHYGYTF
TRBV27,TRBJ2-3,CASSPGGGTDTQYF
TRBV2,TRBJ2-1,CASSRDYQGEQFF
TRBV7-8,TRBJ2-5,CASSRDRDQETQYF
TRBV18,TRBJ2-1,CASAWDRGDNEQFF
TRBV27,TRBJ1-2,CASRHFGSTENYGYTF
TRBV19,TRBJ1-2,CASSIGLGVNGYTF
TRBV7-2,TRBJ1-2,CASSFRGQGYGYTF
TRBV6-5,TRBJ1-5,CASSYSGQDGPQHF
TRBV7-9,TRBJ1-1,CASSWTGESTEAFF
TRBV7-5,TRBJ1-2,CVRAGVHGYTF
TRBV18,TRBJ2-3,CASSPIPGSTDTQYF
TRBV7-9,TRBJ2-2,CASSLQSTGELFF
TRBV4-2,TRBJ2-1,CASSLRTSGSSYNEQFF
TRBV27,TRBJ1-2,CASSLFGTNNYGYTF
TRBV7-9,TRBJ1-4,CASSLSTGTNEKLFF
TRBV5-6,TRBJ1-5,CASSLAGDQPQHF